These 21 T cell receptor beta chains originate from one sample sequenced in a study of cytotoxic CD8 clonotypes in ibrutinib-treated CLL. Assay: immunoSEQ multiplex PCR; the TCRdb copy retains only in-frame clones and omits some. The sample records fewer than 400,000 clones, roughly 70% being singletons. The sequences come from PBMCs, collected after 36 months of ibrutinib treatment. These receptors were taken from a human donor with chronic lymphocytic leukemia.

CDR3 sequence (DNA): TGCGCCAGCAGCCAAGATTTCCGGACTAGCACAGATACGCAGTATTTT. It encodes CASSQDFRTSTDTQYF. This chain links TRBV4-3 with TRBJ2-3; the D gene is possibly TRBD2 (5 bases). The CDR3 covers 16 residues. In germline, CDR1 is LGHNA, CDR2 YSLEER. The V gene lost 0 bases and the J gene lost 0 bases, with 10 bases spanning the gap.

This rearrangement joins TRBV7-6 to TRBJ2-2; D gene unclear. Trimming shortened V by 5 bases and J by 2 bases, and 9 bases separated the two germline ends. There are 14 residues in the CDR3. Germline V gives CDR1 SGHVS, CDR2 FNYEAQ. The CDR3 sequence: CASSLGINTGELFF. The CDR3, as DNA: TGTGCCAGCAGCCTGGGGATAAACACCGGGGAGCTGTTTTTT.

The gene calls are TRBV5-1 and TRBJ2-7; TRBD1 agrees at 10 bases. The CDR3 is 15 residues long. Germline CDR1 reads SGHRS; CDR2 reads YFSETQ. Losses at the gene ends were 5 bases for V and 3 bases for J; bases not matched to a gene: 8. CDR3 region: CASRSGTGAIYEQYF. The CDR3 DNA is TGCGCCAGCAGGTCCGGGACAGGGGCCATCTACGAGCAGTACTTC.

The chain carries TRBV4-3 and TRBJ2-7; D is undetermined. This CDR3 is 15 amino acids long. Germline V gene sequence: CDR1 LGHNA, CDR2 YSLEER. V lost 1 base and J 2 bases, leaving 12 bases between the germline ends. CDR3 nucleotides: TGCGCCAGCAGCCAAGGGCAGTCTGCCGCCTACGAGCAGTACTTC. Its translation: CASSQGQSAAYEQYF.

This rearrangement joins TRBV6-6 to TRBJ2-2; unclear D gene. Germline V lookup: CDR1 MNHNY, CDR2 SVGAGI (reference sequence). The CDR3 extends over 13 amino acids. The V and J ends lost 5 bases and 6 bases respectively, with 10 bases between them. Written as DNA, the CDR3 is TGTGCCAGCAGTCCCGACGGGCCCGGGGAGCTGTTTTTT. Amino acids: CASSPDGPGELFF.

This clone was recorded a few times. At the DNA level, this CDR3 is encoded by other sequences in the same sample as well. The chain links TRBV6-5 to TRBJ1-2; TRBD1 is a possible D gene (5 bases). Trimming pared 2 bases from V and 0 bases from J, leaving 7 bases between. The CDR3 length is 14 residues. CDR1 is MNHEY, CDR2 SVGAGI, per germline. The CDR3 nucleotides are TGTGCCAGCAGTTACGGGACGGCTAACTATGGCTACACCTTC. Protein sequence: CASSYGTANYGYTF.

The chain joins TRBV29-1 to TRBJ2-7, with a weak D call TRBD2 (7 bases). Germline V gene sequence: CDR1 SQVTM, CDR2 ANQGSEA. This CDR3 has 13 amino acids. The V end lost 7 bases, the J end lost 5 bases, and 18 bases lay between the germline ends. As DNA, the CDR3 is TGCAGCGGAAGGACTAGGGGGGTAGACGAGCAGTACTTC. Translated, it gives CSGRTRGVDEQYF.

The chain carries TRBV6-5 and TRBJ2-7; 7 nucleotides match TRBD1. From germline, CDR1 is MNHEY and CDR2 SVGAGI. The CDR3 consists of 14 residues. V trimming: 5 bases; J trimming: 3 bases; junction bases outside the gene matches: 7. The CDR3 region has the DNA TGTGCCAGCAGTAGACAGGGTTACGGCTACGAGCAGTACTTC. It specifies CASSRQGYGYEQYF.

The chain is built from TRBV29-1 and TRBJ2-1, with TRBD2 matching 13 bases. J gave up 3 bases and V 0 bases, and 5 bases lay outside the gene matches. The CDR3 has 17 residues. CDR1 and CDR2 from the germline V gene are SQVTM and ANQGSEA. The DNA of the CDR3 is TGCAGCGTTGAAGATTCGAGGACTAGCGGGGGCTACAATGAGCAGTTCTTC. Translation gives CSVEDSRTSGGYNEQFF.

The chain links TRBV29-1 to TRBJ1-4; a weak D match, TRBD1 (5 bases). The CDR3 is made up of 13 amino acids. The germline V gene has CDR1 SQVTM and CDR2 ANQGSEA. Deletions cut 6 bases from V and 8 bases from J, with 16 bases between. The CDR3 bases are TGCAGCGTCGAGGATCAGGGCCGAGAAAAACTGTTTTTT. Translation gives CSVEDQGREKLFF. Together with reference TRBV29-1 and TRBJ1-4, the CDR3 gives the full variable domain: SAVISQKPSRDICQRGTSLTIQCQVDSQVTMMFWYRQQPGQSLTLIATANQGSEATYESGFVIDKFPISRPNLTFSTLTVSNMSPEDSSIYLCSVEDQGREKLFFGSGTQLSVL.

This clone has only a few counts. The chain recombines TRBV2 with TRBJ2-1; perhaps TRBD2 as D (6 bases). From germline, CDR1 is SNHLY and CDR2 FYNNEI. CDR3 length: 15 amino acids. The CDR3 loop is CAQKRGVVSYNEQFF. The CDR3 coding sequence is TGTGCGCAGAAGCGCGGGGTAGTATCCTACAATGAGCAGTTCTTC.

J is TRBJ1-2 and V is TRBV27; 11 positions agree with TRBD1. V lost 1 base to trimming and J lost 4 bases; unmatched junction nucleotides: 8. CDR1 is MNHEY, CDR2 SMNVEV, per germline (reference sequence). This CDR3 spans 17 amino acids. The CDR3 DNA reads TGTGCCAGCAGTTTATGGGGACAGGGGGGAATCGGCTATGGCTACACCTTC. Its protein product is CASSLWGQGGIGYGYTF.

With respect to this clone: Sequence at one end of the junction differs from germline and may be a read error. The chain combines TRBV6-5 with TRBJ2-1; D is uncertain. The CDR3 loop spans 10 amino acids. CDR1 and CDR2 from the germline V gene are MNHEY and SVGAGI. CDR3 sequence reads: CASRGTRELF. The CDR3 nucleotides read TGTGCCAGCCGAGGCACTCGCGAGCTCTTC.

The rearrangement links TRBV7-6 to TRBJ2-2; 9 nucleotides match TRBD2. This CDR3 is 17 amino acids long. The V segment lost 4 bases and the J segment 4 bases; nucleotides outside the gene matches: 10. The germline CDR1 and CDR2 sequences are SGHVS and FNYEAQ. The CDR3 nucleotides are TGTGCCAGCAGCTCAGCCGGGACTAGCTTCGGCACCGGGGAGCTGTTTTTT. It yields the protein CASSSAGTSFGTGELFF.

The rearrangement joins TRBV29-1 to TRBJ2-3, with 8 nucleotides matching TRBD2. The CDR3 has 16 residues. Germline CDR1 reads SQVTM; CDR2 reads ANQGSEA. Trimming removed 1 base from V and 0 bases from J; junction bases left unmatched: 6. The CDR3 sequence is CSVEGESGRSTDTQYF. The CDR3 nucleotides are TGCAGCGTTGAAGGGGAGAGCGGGAGAAGCACAGATACGCAGTATTTT.

J is TRBJ2-2 and V is TRBV25-1, with unresolved D. Germline V gene data show CDR1 as MGHDK and CDR2 as SYGVNS. CDR3 length: 15 amino acids. With 0 bases removed from V and 3 bases from J, the gap between germline ends came to 8 bases. This chain's CDR3 is CASSEYATYTGELFF. CDR3 DNA sequence: TGTGCCAGCAGTGAATATGCGACCTACACCGGGGAGCTGTTTTTT.

The genes are TRBV10-3 and TRBJ2-2; no reliable D call. With 7 bases removed from V and 2 bases from J, the gap between germline ends came to 8 bases. Germline lookup yields CDR1 ENHRY and CDR2 SYGVKD. The CDR3 is 13 residues long. CDR3 loop: CAIKTDNTGELFF. The CDR3 DNA is TGTGCCATCAAAACAGACAACACCGGGGAGCTGTTTTTT.

This clone was seen a handful of times. The V call is TRBV18, the J call TRBJ2-1, with 8 positions matching TRBD2. Trimming took 4 bases from V and 8 from J; bases not matched to a gene: 4. This CDR3 has 13 amino acids. Germline V lookup: CDR1 KGHSH, CDR2 LQKENI. The CDR3 loop is CASSHGGAYEQFF. As DNA, the CDR3 is TGTGCCAGCTCACACGGGGGGGCGTATGAGCAGTTCTTC.

This chain joins TRBV28 and TRBJ2-7; 13 nucleotides line up with TRBD2. Germline CDR1 and CDR2: MDHEN and SYDVKM. Trimming took 3 bases from V and 6 from J; bases not matched to a gene: 26. This CDR3 spans 22 amino acids. For the CDR3, the DNA is TGTGCCAGCAGTTTGACCCGCGGCGAGGGGAGGACTAGCGGGAGATTAAGGGCCGAGCAGTACTTC. Translated: CASSLTRGEGRTSGRLRAEQYF.

The CDR3 DNA sequence: TGTGCCAGCAGCTTAGTTAGCGACAGCCATATGAGCAATCAGCCCCAGCATTTT. It codes for CASSLVSDSHMSNQPQHF. The J gene is TRBJ1-5, the V gene TRBV7-6, with TRBD1 as a possible D gene (5 bases). The CDR3 is 18 residues long. V lost 1 base to trimming and J lost 1 base, with 17 bases between them. Germline CDR1 SGHVS, CDR2 FNYEAQ.

This clone was picked up a small number of times. The V call is TRBV23-1, the J call TRBJ1-5, with 7 bases matching TRBD1. TRBV23-1 is known as an ORF, though its function is uncertain. The CDR3 totals 13 residues. The junction had 5 bases not matched to a gene; V was cut back by 6 bases and J by 6 bases. CDR3 sequence reads: CASSEQGPQPQHF. For the CDR3, the DNA is TGCGCCAGCAGCGAACAGGGGCCTCAGCCCCAGCATTTT.